These T cell receptor beta chains were read from a single sample in a study of human T cells and chemical hapten exposure. MiXCR was run by TCRdb on the RACE reads, yielding one entry per CDR3 protein. The sample includes about 350,000 distinct CDR3 sequences, 6% to 7% of them seen just once. Material: whole blood, obtained in connection with sensitization to the hapten diphenylcyclopropenone (DPC). The receptor set was obtained from a young woman with alopecia areata. Some clones in this sample may be carry-over from other donors' samples. Each CDR3 is given with its conserved first and last residue. A D gene is named only where the DNA matches it firmly. Not every row has a clone size; where given, it reads once, few, many or a size class.

V gene	J gene	D gene	clone size	CDR3 DNA	CDR3 protein
TRBV7-2	TRBJ2-5	NA	few	TGTGCCAGCAGCTTTGACAGGATACAAGAGACCCAGTACTTC	CASSFDRIQETQYF
TRBV12-3/TRBV12-4	TRBJ2-2	NA	NA	TGTGCCAGCAGTTTAGTGCTGGGGGCGAACACCGGGGAGCTGTTTTTT	CASSLVLGANTGELFF
TRBV6-6	TRBJ1-5	NA	many	TGTGCCAGCAGCCTCCCGACGGAGTTAAGCAATCAGCCCCAGCATTTT	CASSLPTELSNQPQHF
TRBV5-6	TRBJ1-3	TRBD1	few	TGTGCCAGCAGCCGAGGACAGGCGGACACCATATATTTT	CASSRGQADTIYF
TRBV20-1	TRBJ2-7	TRBD1	NA	TGCAGTGCTGCACGACAGGGAGATTCCTACGAGCAGTACTTC	CSAARQGDSYEQYF
TRBV6-5	TRBJ2-3	NA	few	TGTGCCAGCTCCTTCCTGTTGGGGAGCTTAGATACGCAGTATTTT	CASSFLLGSLDTQYF
TRBV27	TRBJ1-5	NA	few	TGTGCCAGCAGTTCCAGACTGGGGCCCCAGCATTTT	CASSSRLGPQHF
TRBV3-1	TRBJ1-6	NA	few	TGTGCCAGCAGCCAGCAGGACAGCTCCTATAATTCACCCCTCCACTTT	CASSQQDSSYNSPLHF
TRBV2	TRBJ1-1	NA	few	TGTGCCAGCAGTGTGGCCGGAAGAGGAGCTTTCTTT	CASSVAGRGAFF
TRBV9	TRBJ2-3	NA	few	TGTGCCAGAAGGTCAAGCGGCACAGATACGCAGTATTTT	CARRSSGTDTQYF
TRBV7-9	TRBJ2-3	TRBD2	NA	TGTGCCAGCAGCTTAAGAGGCGGGGGGGCGAAAGATACGCAGTATTTT	CASSLRGGGAKDTQYF
TRBV29-1	TRBJ2-3	TRBD1	few	TGCAGCGGGGGGACAGGGTGGGTCACAGATACGCAGTATTTT	CSGGTGWVTDTQYF
TRBV9	TRBJ2-5	TRBD2	few	TGTGCCAGCAGCGTAGACCCAACTAGCGGGGGGTCGGAGGACCAGTACTTC	CASSVDPTSGGSEDQYF
TRBV10-3	TRBJ1-5	TRBD1	many	TGTGCCATCAGTGCGACAGGGGACGGTCAGCCCCAGCATTTT	CAISATGDGQPQHF
TRBV10-3	TRBJ1-1	TRBD1	NA	TGTGCCATCAGTGTTGGGACAGGGGGCTTTCGGATGAACACTGAAGCTTTCTTT	CAISVGTGGFRMNTEAFF
TRBV4-2	TRBJ2-2	TRBD1	few	TGTGCCAGCAGCCCAGAAGGACAGGGGAGTACCGGGGAGCTGTTTTTT	CASSPEGQGSTGELFF
TRBV7-9	TRBJ2-1	TRBD1	NA	TGTGCCAGCAGCTTTTTGGACAGGGATGATGAGCAGTTCTTC	CASSFLDRDDEQFF
TRBV6-2/TRBV6-3	TRBJ1-5	NA	NA	TGTGCCAGCAGTTACGTGGGACTCAATCAGCCCCAGCATTTT	CASSYVGLNQPQHF
TRBV7-3	TRBJ2-1	TRBD2	many	TGTGCCAGCAGCTCCTTGGCGGGGGGCCCCCATGAGCAGTTCTTC	CASSSLAGGPHEQFF
TRBV20-1	TRBJ1-5	NA	few	TGCAGTGCTAGATCCTGGGGGCGCGATAGTAAGACGAGCCAGCCCCAGCATTTT	CSARSWGRDSKTSQPQHF
TRBV20-1	TRBJ1-1	NA	NA	TGCAGTGCCAGTACGAGCGGACTGTCCCTCTCGGAAGTCACTGAAGCTTTCTTT	CSASTSGLSLSEVTEAFF
TRBV12-3/TRBV12-4	TRBJ2-2	NA	NA	TGTGCCAGCAGCCCCCCCGGAGGAGGCGGGGAGCTGTTTTTT	CASSPPGGGGELFF
TRBV12-3/TRBV12-4	TRBJ1-1	NA	many	TGTGCCAGCAGTCCGAAGGGACCTCTTGTTGTGAACACTGAAGCTTTCTTT	CASSPKGPLVVNTEAFF
TRBV27	TRBJ2-2	NA	NA	TGTGCCAGCAGTTTATCGAGGATCACCGGGGAGCTGTTTTTT	CASSLSRITGELFF
TRBV7-6	TRBJ2-5	NA	many	TGTGCCAGCAGCTTCGGAGACGGAGAGACCCAGTACTTC	CASSFGDGETQYF
TRBV27	TRBJ1-4	NA	many	TGTGCCAGCAGTCCAGAGTACAGGGTTCGAAAACTGTTTTTT	CASSPEYRVRKLFF
TRBV24-1	TRBJ2-3	TRBD2	NA	TGTGCCACCAGTGGTACTAGCGGGAAGAGCACAGATACGCAGTATTTT	CATSGTSGKSTDTQYF
TRBV28	TRBJ2-3	TRBD2	NA	TGTGCCAGCAGTCGCATTAGCGGGGGGGCCGGGGGCACAGATACGCAGTATTTT	CASSRISGGAGGTDTQYF
TRBV3-1	TRBJ2-3	NA	NA	TGTGCCAGCAGCTCCCTGCCTGAGGGCACAGATACGCAGTATTTT	CASSSLPEGTDTQYF
TRBV11-2	TRBJ2-3	TRBD1	few	TGTGCCAGCAGCTTCGGACAGGGGGTGAGCACAGATACGCAGTATTTT	CASSFGQGVSTDTQYF
TRBV6-6	TRBJ1-2	NA	many	TGTGCCAGCACCCTTTCGGGGGCAGGTAGTCGGTACACCTTC	CASTLSGAGSRYTF